This TCR beta chain emerged from a study of chemoradiotherapy in HPV16-positive cancers. Study overall: Functional T-cell assays on a couple of HPV16-positive patients' cells defined candidate HPV-specific clones and common TCR motifs.

With regard to this clone: No antigen is known for it.

General study findings and limits: Candidate HPV-specific clones and E7-related TCR motifs grew in tumor during treatment. In HPV16-positive patients, HPV-responsive T-cell expansion tracked better recurrence-free survival.

Per germline, CDR1 LNHDA and CDR2 SQIVND (reference sequence). Trimming cost V 5 bases and J 0 bases; bases outside gene matches: 8. The CDR3 has 16 residues. Generated by immunoSEQ multiplex PCR, the TCRdb table keeps only in-frame clones and is missing some. Found here are about 24,000 clones, roughly 92% of them singletons; the top ten hold 15% to 20%. The chain joins TRBV19 to TRBJ1-1, with 8 bases lining up with TRBD1. This receptor was taken from a human donor with HPV-associated anogenital cancer. Source: blood, taken from a patient who underwent chemoradiotherapy. CDR3 bases: TGTGCCAGTAGTTTTGGACAGGGACCCATGAACACTGAAGCTTTCTTT. Its translation: CASSFGQGPMNTEAFF.